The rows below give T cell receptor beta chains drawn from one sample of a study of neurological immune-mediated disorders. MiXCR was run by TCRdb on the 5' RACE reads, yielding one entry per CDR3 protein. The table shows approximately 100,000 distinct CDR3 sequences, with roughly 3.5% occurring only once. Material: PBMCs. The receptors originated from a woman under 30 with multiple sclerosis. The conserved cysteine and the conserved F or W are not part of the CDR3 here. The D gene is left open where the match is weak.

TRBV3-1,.,ASSQDTRDQPQH
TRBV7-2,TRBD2,ASSLPGGSSPGLD
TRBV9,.,ASSVGSPGNTIY
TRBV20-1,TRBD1,SARGQGGNYGYT
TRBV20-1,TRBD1,SARVPGQGARNTEAF
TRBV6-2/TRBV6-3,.,AGGAYNEQF
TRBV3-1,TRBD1,ASSPTGVGQY
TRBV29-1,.,SVEGEGLGSYEQY
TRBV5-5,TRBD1,ASSLGQGDPSLAKNIQY
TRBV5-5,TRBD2,ASSLLAGGVNEQF
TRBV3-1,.,ASSQGSYHHEQF
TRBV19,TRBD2,ASSEGLAGLFTGELF
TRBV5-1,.,ASSPGSEDEKLF
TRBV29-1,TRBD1,SAGTGGETQY
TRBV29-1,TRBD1,SVVGTETYEQY
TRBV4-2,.,ASSPGGGRDTQY
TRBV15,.,ATSRLTGSNEQY
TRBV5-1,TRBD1,ASSLEWTGDSF
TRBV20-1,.,SAPLNEQF
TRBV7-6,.,ASSLVGQFANTGELF
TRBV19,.,ASINRVNTEAF
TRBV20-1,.,SVAQANTEAF
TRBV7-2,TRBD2,ASSTRWLAETDTQY
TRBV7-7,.,ASSYELSSYNEQF
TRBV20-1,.,SARPLDRPSYNEQF
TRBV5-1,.,ASSPQGSYGYT
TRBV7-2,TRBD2,ASRPSGSRNNEQF
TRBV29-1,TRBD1,SVSATGANYEQY
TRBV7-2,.,ASKVGNTGELF
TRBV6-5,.,ASSPTGIEQY
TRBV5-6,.,ASSLVVGIPGELF
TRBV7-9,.,ASNKWGERNEQY
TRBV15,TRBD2,ATSRGWVRELDNEQF
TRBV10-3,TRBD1,AIQDRDYGYT
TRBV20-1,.,SALLGAYEQF
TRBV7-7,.,ASSSGLGETQY
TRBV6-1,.,ASSATEGGYT
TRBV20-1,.,SARSGVTYNEQF
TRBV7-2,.,ASSEPRETSYEQY
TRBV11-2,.,ASSLSGTNTGELF
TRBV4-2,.,ASTLLGGQTYEQY
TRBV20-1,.,SAPLAVSPDTQY
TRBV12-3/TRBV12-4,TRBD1,ASSRQGFTEAF
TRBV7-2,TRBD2,ASRPGTSGGSQETQY
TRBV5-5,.,ASSLVLFLNTGELF